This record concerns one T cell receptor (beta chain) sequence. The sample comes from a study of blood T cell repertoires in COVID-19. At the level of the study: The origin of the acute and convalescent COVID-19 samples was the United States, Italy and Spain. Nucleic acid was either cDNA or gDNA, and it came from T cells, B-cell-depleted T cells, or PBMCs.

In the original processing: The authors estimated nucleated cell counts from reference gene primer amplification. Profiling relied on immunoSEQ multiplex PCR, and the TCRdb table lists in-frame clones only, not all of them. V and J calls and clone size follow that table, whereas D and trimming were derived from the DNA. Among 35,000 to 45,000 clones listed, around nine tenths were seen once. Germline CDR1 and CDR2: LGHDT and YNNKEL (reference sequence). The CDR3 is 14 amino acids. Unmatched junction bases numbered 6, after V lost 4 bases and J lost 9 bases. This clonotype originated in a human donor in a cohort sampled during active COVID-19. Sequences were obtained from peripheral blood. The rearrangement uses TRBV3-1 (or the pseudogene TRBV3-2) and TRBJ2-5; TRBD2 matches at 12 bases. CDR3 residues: CASSLSLAGGPQYF. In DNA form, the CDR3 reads TGTGCCAGCAGCCTAAGCCTAGCGGGGGGGCCCCAGTACTTC.